Shown below are 14 T cell receptor beta chains from a single sample sequenced in a study of CD8 T cells in ankylosing spondylitis. TCRdb analysed the 5' RACE reads with MiXCR anew, one entry per CDR3 protein. Of about 140,000 distinct CDR3 sequences in the sample, roughly 34% are singletons; the top ten hold approximately 5.9%. Source material: synovial fluid, either unsorted or a sorted T cell fraction (not recorded which). Receptor source: a male donor with ankylosing spondylitis.

The CDR3 nucleotides read TGTGCCATCAGAGGAGAGCGGGAGAGCACAGATACGCAGTATTTT. It translates to CAIRGERESTDTQYF. The chain recombines TRBV10-3 with TRBJ2-3; 8 nucleotides align to TRBD2. From germline, CDR1 is ENHRY and CDR2 SYGVKD. This CDR3 region has 15 residues. V shed 6 bases, J shed 0 bases, and the junction held 5 bases outside the gene matches.

This clonotype has ten or more counts. CDR3 in amino acids: CASSLSSLPYEQYF. The CDR3 nucleotides are TGTGCCAGCAGCTTGTCTAGCTTACCCTACGAGCAGTACTTC. This rearrangement joins TRBV7-2 to TRBJ2-7; D is possibly TRBD2 (5 bases). The CDR3 extends over 14 amino acids. Germline values: CDR1 SGHTA, CDR2 FQGNSA. Trimming left V 3 bases short and J 2 bases short, with 11 bases between.

The chain has TRBV28 and TRBJ2-1, with D possibly TRBD2 on 6 matching bases. V was clipped by 5 bases and J by 0 bases, with 14 bases between them. The germline gives CDR1 MDHEN, CDR2 SYDVKM. The CDR3 has 16 residues. CDR3 bases: TGTGCCAGCAGTCCGGACGGAGGGAGCTCCTACAATGAGCAGTTCTTC. Residues: CASSPDGGSSYNEQFF.

The chain carries TRBV5-1 and TRBJ1-6, with 7 bases aligning to TRBD1. The CDR3 is 14 residues long. Trimming cost V 4 bases and J 7 bases; bases outside gene matches: 5. Germline V gene sequence: CDR1 SGHRS, CDR2 YFSETQ. In DNA, the CDR3 is TGCGCCAGCAGCACAGGGGAGAGCAATTCACCCCTCCACTTT. Its translation is CASSTGESNSPLHF.

This clonotype was seen a handful of times. The chain has TRBV24-1 and TRBJ2-1; no reliable D call. Per germline, CDR1 KGHDR and CDR2 SFDVKD. Trimming took off 5 bases at V and 6 bases at J, with 4 bases between the two ends. The CDR3 is made up of 11 amino acids. The CDR3 is CATSGGNEQFF. The DNA for the CDR3 is TGTGCCACCAGTGGGGGCAATGAGCAGTTCTTC.

This chain links TRBV5-1 with TRBJ2-5; no reliable D call. The CDR3 sequence is 14 residues long. Trimming took 1 base from V and 5 from J, leaving 12 bases between them. Germline-derived CDR1 and CDR2 are SGHRS and YFSETQ. The CDR3 reads CASSLTDLGETQYF. CDR3 DNA sequence: TGCGCCAGCAGCTTGACCGACCTCGGGGAGACCCAGTACTTC.

V gene TRBV18 combines with J gene TRBJ1-4, with D unclear. Deletions cut 2 bases from V and 2 bases from J, with 9 bases between. Germline-derived CDR1 and CDR2 are KGHSH and LQKENI. This CDR3 has 15 amino acids. CDR3 residues: CASSPERRTNEKLFF. CDR3 in DNA: TGTGCCAGCTCACCAGAGAGGCGTACTAATGAAAAACTGTTTTTT.

This clonotype has just a few counts. The chain employs TRBV18 and TRBJ2-6, with D possibly matching TRBD1 (5 bases). Germline V lookup: CDR1 KGHSH, CDR2 LQKENI. The CDR3 runs 17 residues. V dropped 2 bases and J dropped 3 bases, with 14 bases sitting between them. The CDR3 here is CASSPSGQMFGANVLTF. Here the CDR3 DNA reads TGTGCCAGCTCACCATCTGGACAAATGTTTGGGGCCAACGTCCTGACTTTC.

This clonotype was seen repeatedly, ten times or more. This chain links TRBV28 with TRBJ1-5; D not certain. V lost 5 bases, J lost 2 bases, and 7 bases lay in between. The length of the CDR3 is 13 residues. The germline V gene has CDR1 MDHEN and CDR2 SYDVKM. CDR3 sequence reads: CASSIPRNQPQHF. CDR3 DNA sequence: TGTGCCAGCAGTATCCCACGCAATCAGCCCCAGCATTTT.

This clonotype was observed many times. V is TRBV25-1 and J is TRBJ1-4; tentatively, D is TRBD1 (5 bases). Germline-derived CDR1 and CDR2 are MGHDK and SYGVNS. CDR3 length: 15 residues. V lost 5 bases and J lost 1, with 11 bases in between. CDR3 sequence: CASSPTQGTNEKLFF. The CDR3 DNA reads as TGTGCCAGCAGTCCCACTCAGGGAACTAATGAAAAACTGTTTTTT.

The chain is built from TRBV6-5 and TRBJ1-6; D gene unclear. V shed 6 bases and J shed 6 bases, with 6 bases lying between them. This CDR3 comprises 12 residues. Germline CDR1 and CDR2: MNHEY and SVGAGI. The CDR3 nucleotides read TGTGCCAGCAGGGACCCTAATTCACCCCTCCACTTT. Translated, it gives CASRDPNSPLHF.

The count of this clonotype is one. The genes are TRBV7-9 and TRBJ2-7; D is undetermined. This CDR3 is 12 amino acids long. Germline loops: CDR1 SEHNR, CDR2 FQNEAQ (reference sequence). The V end lost 5 bases, the J end lost 4 bases, and 9 bases lay between the germline ends. The CDR3 DNA reads TGTGCCAGCAGCCGGTTAGCTTACGAGCAGTACTTC. Translating it yields CASSRLAYEQYF.

This chain uses TRBV5-5 with TRBJ2-1, with TRBD2 matching over 9 bases. The CDR3 sequence is 17 residues long. With V trimmed by 0 bases and J by 4 bases, 8 bases remained unmatched. The germline gives CDR1 SGHKS, CDR2 YYEKEE (reference sequence). The CDR3 DNA reads as TGTGCCAGCAGCTTGGATAGGCCGACTAGCGGTTACAATGAGCAGTTCTTC. Its protein is CASSLDRPTSGYNEQFF.

The V gene is TRBV28, the J gene TRBJ2-7, with TRBD2 as a possible D gene (6 bases). This CDR3 is 13 amino acids long. Germline V CDR1 and CDR2: MDHEN, SYDVKM. Trimming removed 5 bases from V and 3 bases from J, with 11 bases in between. The DNA of the CDR3 is TGTGCCAGCAGTCTCACTAGCTACTACGAGCAGTACTTC. The encoded protein is CASSLTSYYEQYF.